A single sample is the source of the 6 T cell receptor beta chains below, sequenced in a study of blood T cells in healthy people across ages. A second PCR of roughly 7 to 11 cycles used a sample-barcoded 5' primer and a J-beta primer mix. TCRdb reprocessed the 5' RACE reads via MiXCR and lists one record per CDR3 protein. The data hold 710,000 or so distinct CDR3 sequences, with about 24% observed a single time. The sequenced sample was blood. These receptors were obtained from a man aged 70 or older in good health.

This rearrangement joins TRBV6-2 or TRBV6-3 to TRBJ2-5; a weak D match, TRBD2 (6 bases). Germline CDR1 is MNHEY and CDR2 is SVGEGT. Trimming took 0 bases from V and 5 from J, leaving 10 bases between them. The CDR3 contains 14 residues. The DNA for the CDR3 is TGTGCCAGCAGTTACTCAAGCGGGCTCGAGACCCAGTACTTC. It yields the protein CASSYSSGLETQYF.

This clonotype was found a few times. The chain uses TRBV18 and TRBJ2-7, with 7 positions matching TRBD1. Trimming at V came to 1 base and at J to 5 bases, leaving 5 bases not matched to a gene. Germline V lookup: CDR1 KGHSH, CDR2 LQKENI. CDR3 length: 14 amino acids. The CDR3 DNA follows: TGTGCCAGCTCACCACAGGTAGGGACAGACGAGCAGTACGTC. Its translation is CASSPQVGTDEQYV.

This clonotype was picked up a small number of times. The V gene is TRBV5-1, the J gene TRBJ2-1; 9 nucleotides line up with TRBD1. The J call could be wrong; TRBJ2-7 is a better fit for the DNA end. CDR3 length equals 14 residues. Germline V gene data show CDR1 as SGHRS and CDR2 as YFSETQ. CDR3 nucleotides: TGCGCCAGCAGCTTGGATGAGGGACAGGGAAAGCAGTACTTC. It encodes CASSLDEGQGKQYF.

This clonotype appeared a single time. The chain combines TRBV6-5 with TRBJ1-6; D is unresolved. Germline lookup yields CDR1 MNHEY and CDR2 SVGAGI. The CDR3 covers 17 residues. Deletions cut 5 bases from V and 0 bases from J, with 14 bases between. The CDR3 nucleotides are TGTGCCAGCAGTCCTATACCGACGAGCTCCTATAATTCACCCCTCCACTTT. This encodes CASSPIPTSSYNSPLHF.

The genes are TRBV29-1 and TRBJ2-3; the match to TRBD2 covers 8 bases. Germline V lookup: CDR1 SQVTM, CDR2 ANQGSEA. This CDR3 region has 14 residues. Trimming cost V 5 bases and J 4 bases; bases outside gene matches: 8. In DNA form, the CDR3 reads TGCAGCGTTCTTAGGTCGGGGGGGTCAGATACGCAGTATTTT. Amino acids: CSVLRSGGSDTQYF.

There are a few counts of this clonotype. In DNA form, the CDR3 reads TGTGCCATCGGAAAGGAGTTGGAGGAGACCCAGTACTTC. Translation: CAIGKELEETQYF. This rearrangement joins TRBV10-3 to TRBJ2-5; no clear D. The CDR3 totals 13 residues. Germline lookup yields CDR1 ENHRY and CDR2 SYGVKD. V was cut by 8 bases and J by 5 bases, with 15 bases left in between.